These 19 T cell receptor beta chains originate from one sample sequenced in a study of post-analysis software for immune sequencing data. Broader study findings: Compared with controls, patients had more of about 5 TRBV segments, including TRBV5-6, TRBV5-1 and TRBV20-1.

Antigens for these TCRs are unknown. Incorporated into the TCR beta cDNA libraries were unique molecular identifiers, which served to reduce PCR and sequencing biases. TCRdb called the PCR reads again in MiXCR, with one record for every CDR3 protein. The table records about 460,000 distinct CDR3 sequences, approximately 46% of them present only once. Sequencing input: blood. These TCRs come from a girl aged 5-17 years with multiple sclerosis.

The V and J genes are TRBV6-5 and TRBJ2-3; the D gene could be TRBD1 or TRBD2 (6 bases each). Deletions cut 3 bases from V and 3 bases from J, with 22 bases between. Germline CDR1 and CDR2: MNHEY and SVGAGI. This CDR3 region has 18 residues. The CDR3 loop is CASSYVPPGGGRTDTQYF. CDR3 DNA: TGTGCCAGCAGTTATGTTCCCCCTGGAGGGGGGAGGACAGATACGCAGTATTTT.

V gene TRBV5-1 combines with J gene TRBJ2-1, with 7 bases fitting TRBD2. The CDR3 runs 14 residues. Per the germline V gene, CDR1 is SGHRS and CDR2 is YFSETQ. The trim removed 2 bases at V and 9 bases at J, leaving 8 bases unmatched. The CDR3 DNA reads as TGCGCCAGCAGCTTTGGGGGGGGATATAGTGAGCAGTTCTTC. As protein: CASSFGGGYSEQFF.

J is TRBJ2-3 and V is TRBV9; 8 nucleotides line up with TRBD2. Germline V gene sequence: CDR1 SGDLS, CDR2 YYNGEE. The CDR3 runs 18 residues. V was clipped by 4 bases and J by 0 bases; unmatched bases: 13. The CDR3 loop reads CASSPDHREGPSTDTQYF. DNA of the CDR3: TGTGCCAGCAGCCCAGATCATCGGGAGGGCCCTAGCACAGATACGCAGTATTTT.

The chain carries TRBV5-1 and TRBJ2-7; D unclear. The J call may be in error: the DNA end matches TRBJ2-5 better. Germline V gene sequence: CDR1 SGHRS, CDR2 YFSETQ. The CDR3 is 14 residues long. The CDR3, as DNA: TGCGCCAGCAGCTTGGAGGCTAGTAGGGAGACCCAGTACTTC. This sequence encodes CASSLEASRETQYF.

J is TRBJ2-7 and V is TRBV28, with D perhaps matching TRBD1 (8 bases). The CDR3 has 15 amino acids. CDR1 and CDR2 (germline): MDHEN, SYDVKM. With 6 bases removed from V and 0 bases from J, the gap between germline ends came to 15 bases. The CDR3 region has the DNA TGTGCCAGCAGACTACAGGGGGGGAGCTCCTACGAGCAGTACTTC. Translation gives CASRLQGGSSYEQYF.

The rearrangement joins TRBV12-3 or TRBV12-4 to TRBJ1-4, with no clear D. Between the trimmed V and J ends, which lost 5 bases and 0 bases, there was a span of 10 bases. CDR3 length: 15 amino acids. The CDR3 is CASSLGVSTNEKLFF. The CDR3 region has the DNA TGTGCCAGCAGTCTAGGAGTTTCAACTAATGAAAAACTGTTTTTT.

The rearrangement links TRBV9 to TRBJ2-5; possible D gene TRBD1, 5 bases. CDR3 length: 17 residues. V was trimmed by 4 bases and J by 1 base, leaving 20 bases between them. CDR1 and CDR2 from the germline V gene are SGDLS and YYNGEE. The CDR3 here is CASSPPVGQRLQETQYF. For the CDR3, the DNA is TGTGCCAGCAGCCCCCCAGTGGGGCAGCGTCTCCAAGAGACCCAGTACTTC.

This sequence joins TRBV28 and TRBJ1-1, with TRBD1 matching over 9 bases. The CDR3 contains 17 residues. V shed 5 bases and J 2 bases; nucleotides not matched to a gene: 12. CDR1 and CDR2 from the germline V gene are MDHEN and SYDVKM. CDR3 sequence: CASSRGDRAEVNTEAFF. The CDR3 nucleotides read TGTGCCAGCAGTCGAGGGGACAGGGCTGAAGTTAACACTGAAGCTTTCTTT. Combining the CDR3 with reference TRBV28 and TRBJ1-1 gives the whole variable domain DVKVTQSSRYLVKRTGEKVFLECVQDMDHENMFWYRQDPGLGLRLIYFSYDVKMKEKGDIPEGYSVSREKKERFSLILESASTNQTSMYLCASSRGDRAEVNTEAFFGQGTRLTVV.

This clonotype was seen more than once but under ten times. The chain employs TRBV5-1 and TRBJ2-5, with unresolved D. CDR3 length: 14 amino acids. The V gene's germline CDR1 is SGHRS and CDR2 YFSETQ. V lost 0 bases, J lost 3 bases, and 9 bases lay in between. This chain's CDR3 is CASSLVGIKETQYF. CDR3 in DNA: TGCGCCAGCAGCTTGGTCGGTATCAAAGAGACCCAGTACTTC.

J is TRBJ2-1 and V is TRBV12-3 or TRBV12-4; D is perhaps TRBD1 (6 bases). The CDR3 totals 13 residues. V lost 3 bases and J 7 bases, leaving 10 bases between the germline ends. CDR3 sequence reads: CASSFWTDNEQFF. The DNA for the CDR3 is TGTGCCAGCAGTTTTTGGACAGATAATGAGCAGTTCTTC.

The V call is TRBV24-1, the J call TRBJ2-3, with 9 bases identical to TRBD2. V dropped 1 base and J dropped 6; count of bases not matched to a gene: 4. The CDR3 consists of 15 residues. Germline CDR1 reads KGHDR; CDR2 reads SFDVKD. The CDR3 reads CATSDFSGRMDTQYF. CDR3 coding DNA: TGTGCCACCAGTGATTTTAGCGGGAGAATGGATACGCAGTATTTT.

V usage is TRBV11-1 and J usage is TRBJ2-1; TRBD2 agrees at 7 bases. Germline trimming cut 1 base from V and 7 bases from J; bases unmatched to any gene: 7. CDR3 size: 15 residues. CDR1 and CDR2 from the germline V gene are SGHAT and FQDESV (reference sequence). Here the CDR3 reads CASSLEGTNLNEQFF. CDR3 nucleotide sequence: TGTGCCAGCAGCTTAGAAGGGACTAACCTTAATGAGCAGTTCTTC.

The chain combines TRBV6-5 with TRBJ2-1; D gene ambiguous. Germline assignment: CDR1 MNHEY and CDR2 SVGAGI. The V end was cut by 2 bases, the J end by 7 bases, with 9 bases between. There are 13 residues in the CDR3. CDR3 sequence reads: CASSYGPLNEQFF. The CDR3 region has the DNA TGTGCCAGCAGTTACGGCCCGCTGAATGAGCAGTTCTTC.

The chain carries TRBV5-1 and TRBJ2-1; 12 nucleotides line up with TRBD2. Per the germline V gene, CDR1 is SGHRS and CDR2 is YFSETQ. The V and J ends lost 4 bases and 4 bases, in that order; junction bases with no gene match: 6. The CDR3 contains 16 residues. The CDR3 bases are TGCGCCAGCAGCGGATACGGGACTAGCGGGTACAATGAGCAGTTCTTC. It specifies CASSGYGTSGYNEQFF. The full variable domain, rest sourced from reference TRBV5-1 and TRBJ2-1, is KAGVTQTPRYLIKTRGQQVTLSCSPISGHRSVSWYQQTPGQGLQFLFEYFSETQRNKGNFPGRFSGRQFSNSRSEMNVSTLELGDSALYLCASSGYGTSGYNEQFFGPGTRLTVL.

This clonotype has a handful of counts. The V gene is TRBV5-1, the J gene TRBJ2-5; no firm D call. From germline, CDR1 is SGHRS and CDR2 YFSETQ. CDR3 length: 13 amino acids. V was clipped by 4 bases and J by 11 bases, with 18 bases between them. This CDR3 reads CASSLDAMEEQYF. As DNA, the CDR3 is TGCGCCAGCAGCCTCGACGCGATGGAAGAGCAGTACTTC. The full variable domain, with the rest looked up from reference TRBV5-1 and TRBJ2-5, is KAGVTQTPRYLIKTRGQQVTLSCSPISGHRSVSWYQQTPGQGLQFLFEYFSETQRNKGNFPGRFSGRQFSNSRSEMNVSTLELGDSALYLCASSLDAMEEQYFGPGTRLLVL.

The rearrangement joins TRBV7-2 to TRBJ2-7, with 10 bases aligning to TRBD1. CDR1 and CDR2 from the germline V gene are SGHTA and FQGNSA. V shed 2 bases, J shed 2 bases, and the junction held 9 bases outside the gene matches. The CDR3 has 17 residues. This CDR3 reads CASSLNRPGQGTYEQYF. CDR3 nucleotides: TGTGCCAGCAGCTTAAATAGGCCGGGACAGGGGACCTACGAGCAGTACTTC.

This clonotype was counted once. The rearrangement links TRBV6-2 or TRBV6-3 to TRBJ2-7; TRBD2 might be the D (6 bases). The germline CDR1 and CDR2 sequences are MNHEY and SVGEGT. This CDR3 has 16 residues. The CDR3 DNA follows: TGTACCGGCAGTTTCTTTTCCGCCGCCAGCGGGTACGAGCAGTACTTC. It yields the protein CTGSFFSAASGYEQYF.

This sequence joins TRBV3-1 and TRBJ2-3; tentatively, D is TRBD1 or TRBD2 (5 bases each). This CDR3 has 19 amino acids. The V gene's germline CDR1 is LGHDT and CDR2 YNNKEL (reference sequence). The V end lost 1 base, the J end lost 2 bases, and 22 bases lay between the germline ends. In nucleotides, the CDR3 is TGTGCCAGCAGCCAAGGAGGTCTACGGGGCTTTTTTAACACAGATACGCAGTATTTT. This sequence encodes CASSQGGLRGFFNTDTQYF.

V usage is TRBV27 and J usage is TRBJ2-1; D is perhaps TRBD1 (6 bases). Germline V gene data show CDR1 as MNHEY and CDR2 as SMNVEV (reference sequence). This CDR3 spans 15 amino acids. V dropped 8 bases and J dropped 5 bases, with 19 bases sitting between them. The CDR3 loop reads CASGVTGYGDNEQFF. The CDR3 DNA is TGTGCCAGCGGGGTAACAGGGTACGGAGACAATGAGCAGTTCTTC.